This T cell receptor beta chain was recorded in a study of quantifying T cell responses using KT2 cells (dated by TCRdb to between 2016 and 2019). Background on the whole study: RNA was DNase-treated and reverse transcribed with TCR alpha and beta constant-region primers, mostly using SuperScript III. The efficiency of the T4 ligation step under optimum conditions was estimated to be above 8%. PCR2 was performed as a SYBR Green qPCR and was stopped at a predetermined fluorescence threshold so that over-amplification was avoided. The investigation overall reported the following: KT2 sequences were detected down to the lowest spike-in tested, about one KT2 cell per 100,000 PBMC. Saturation was seen in the detection of KT2 sequences when very high numbers of KT2 cells were spiked in. Counts of KT2 alpha and beta sequences scaled linearly with input KT2 cell number over several orders of magnitude. This TCR sequencing study did not compare the pipeline side by side with other TCR sequencing techniques.

The CDR3 has 15 amino acids, counting the end cysteine and phenylalanine. Kept here is only the CDR3 DNA, which spans 45 bases and is read in frame from base 1. V ends up 7 bases short and J 2 bases short, with an unmatched junction base count of 4. The germline V gene yields SGHTS for CDR1 and YDEGEE for CDR2. To test the sensitivity and accuracy of the pipeline, known numbers of KT2, a T cell clone whose TCR had already been sequenced, were spiked into unfractionated PBMC. A range of KT2-to-PBMC ratios was generated by mixing KT2 cells with a fixed number of PBMC. The sample holds many counts of this clonotype. Its antigen is currently not known. The record has no base qualities; no much larger clone is one base away. The library was made by UMI-ligation and nested PCR. T4 RNA ligase 1 was used to ligate a single-stranded oligonucleotide containing the Illumina SP2 sequence and a UMI to the 3' end of the cDNA. PCR1 ran around 4 cycles (98°C 15 s, 69°C 30 s, 72°C 40 s); the beta primer was an equimolar mix of RC1.1 and RC1.2 covering TRBC1 and TRBC2. Starting at PCR2, TCR alpha and beta chains were handled separately, and sample indices and Illumina adaptors were added. The UMI was composed of 12 random nucleotides, arranged as two hexamers separated by a spacer, and was positioned after an 8-base spacer. Sequencing was done on an Illumina MiSeq using v2 2x251 paired-end chemistry, usually with roughly twelve samples per run. PhiX DNA at roughly 4.5-7.5% was added to each sequencing library to increase diversity. The authors processed their data as follows. Raw reads were converted to FASTQ with bcl2fastq and were demultiplexed by dual indices with Demultiplexor. V and J genes were assigned by Decombinator through tag matching that permitted a single base-pair mismatch. Collapsinator used UMIs to correct both sequencing errors and frequency errors arising from PCR heterogeneity. CDR3Translator turned Decombinator identifiers into nucleotide sequence, translated that sequence into amino acids, and pulled out the CDR3 based on C- and N-terminal motifs. Each distinct KT2 TCR was counted as a cluster of KT2 sequences sharing one unique molecular identifier. TCRdb passed the public sequencing reads through fastp at Q25 and MiXCR, retaining productive beta sequences. Each entry merges the rows of one CDR3 protein and shows their most common DNA and genes. It is TCRdb's table, rather than the study itself, that gives the V and J calls and clone size. The sample contains approximately 54,000 distinct CDR3 sequences, 11% of them found a single time. Together, the top ten hold roughly 10% of the sample.

The receptor's source is a human donor. The chain uses TRBV5-8 and TRBJ2-1; TRBD2 matches 12 bases in the middle. The sequenced sample was PBMCs spiked with cells of the T cell clone KT2. The CDR3 here reads CASSSGGDPYNEQFF. Read as DNA, the sequence is TGTGCCAGCTCTAGCGGGGGGGACCCCTACAATGAGCAGTTCTTC.